The next 3 T cell receptor beta chains were all read from a single sample in a study of blood T cell repertoires in COVID-19. Assay: immunoSEQ multiplex PCR; the TCRdb copy retains only in-frame clones and omits some. The table has under 120,000 clones, roughly 69% seen once. The sample was peripheral blood. All receptors derive from a man older than 75 with acute or convalescent COVID-19.

The chain has TRBV11-2 and TRBJ2-7; D gene uncertain. There are 12 residues in the CDR3. The V gene lost 1 base and the J gene lost 4 bases, with 5 bases spanning the gap. The germline gives CDR1 SGHAT, CDR2 FQNNGV. The CDR3 spells CASSLVVYEQYF. CDR3 DNA: TGTGCCAGCAGCTTAGTAGTGTACGAGCAGTACTTC.

This clone occurred many times. V and J are TRBV29-1 and TRBJ2-7, with D tentatively TRBD2 (7 bases). Germline-derived CDR1 and CDR2 are SQVTM and ANQGSEA. The CDR3 totals 13 residues. The V and J ends lost 5 bases and 3 bases respectively, with 14 bases between them. This CDR3 reads CSVSGGSDYEQYF. DNA for the CDR3: TGCAGCGTTTCGGGGGGCTCTGACTACGAGCAGTACTTC.

This clone was seen a handful of times. The J gene is TRBJ2-7, the V gene TRBV2, with 8 bases lining up with TRBD2. The trim removed 7 bases at V and 4 bases at J, leaving 6 bases unmatched. The CDR3 spans 13 residues. Germline values: CDR1 SNHLY, CDR2 FYNNEI. The CDR3 DNA is TGTGCCAGCACAGCGGGAGAGGATTACGAGCAGTACTTC. Protein product: CASTAGEDYEQYF.